The clone carrying this T cell receptor (beta chain) turned up a few times. These data are taken from a study of shared clonotypes between healthy human individuals. At the level of the study: Every donor yielded three CD4 naive, three CD4 memory, two CD8 naive and one CD8 memory plate.

The method was immunoSEQ multiplex PCR; TCRdb's version includes in-frame clones alone and lacks a portion of them. Among hundreds of thousands of clones listed, approximately 79% were seen once. CDR1 and CDR2 (germline): MNHEY, SMNVEV (reference sequence). The CDR3 is 13 amino acids. V was cut by 3 bases and J by 7 bases, with 12 bases left in between. The sequencing input was memory CD4+ T cells sorted from blood. Described subset: CD45RA-negative fraction. V and J are TRBV27 and TRBJ1-1, with D maybe TRBD1 (6 bases). The sequence came from a woman younger than 45 in good health. The CDR3 reads CASSFHDRSEAFF. CDR3 coding DNA: TGTGCCAGCAGTTTCCACGACAGGAGTGAAGCTTTCTTT.